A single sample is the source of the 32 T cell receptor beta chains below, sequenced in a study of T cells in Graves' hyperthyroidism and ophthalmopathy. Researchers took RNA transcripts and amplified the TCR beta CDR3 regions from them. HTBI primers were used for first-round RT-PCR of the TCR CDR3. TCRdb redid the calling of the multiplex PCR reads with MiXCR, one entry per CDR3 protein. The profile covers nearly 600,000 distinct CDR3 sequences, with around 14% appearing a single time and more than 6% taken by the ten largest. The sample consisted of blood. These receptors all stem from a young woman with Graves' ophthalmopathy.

The CDR3 here is CASSNSGRGLAKNIQYF. DNA for the CDR3: TGTGCCAGCAGCAATTCCGGAAGAGGCTTAGCCAAAAACATTCAGTACTTC. This chain connects TRBV9 to TRBJ2-4; D is uncertain. Germline assignment: CDR1 SGDLS and CDR2 YYNGEE. The CDR3 sequence is 17 residues long. The V end was cut by 4 bases, the J end by 0 bases, with 17 bases between. Supplemented by reference TRBV9 and TRBJ2-4, the full variable domain reads DSGVTQTPKHLITATGQRVTLRCSPRSGDLSVYWYQQSLDQGLQFLIQYYNGEERAKGNILERFSAQQFPDLHSELNLSSLELGDSALYFCASSNSGRGLAKNIQYFGAGTRLSVL.

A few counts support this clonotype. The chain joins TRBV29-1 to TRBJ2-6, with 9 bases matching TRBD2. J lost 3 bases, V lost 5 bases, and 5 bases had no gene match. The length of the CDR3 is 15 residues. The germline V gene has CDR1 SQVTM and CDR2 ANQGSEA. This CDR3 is CSVIAGVVGANVLTF. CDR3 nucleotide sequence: TGCAGCGTTATAGCGGGAGTGGTTGGGGCCAACGTCCTGACTTTC.

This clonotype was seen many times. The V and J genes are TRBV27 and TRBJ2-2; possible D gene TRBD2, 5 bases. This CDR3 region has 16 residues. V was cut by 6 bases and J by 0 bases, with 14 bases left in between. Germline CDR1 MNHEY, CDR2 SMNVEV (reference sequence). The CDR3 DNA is TGTGCCAGCAGGCGGCCGGGTAGCGCGAACACCGGGGAGCTGTTTTTT. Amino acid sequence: CASRRPGSANTGELFF.

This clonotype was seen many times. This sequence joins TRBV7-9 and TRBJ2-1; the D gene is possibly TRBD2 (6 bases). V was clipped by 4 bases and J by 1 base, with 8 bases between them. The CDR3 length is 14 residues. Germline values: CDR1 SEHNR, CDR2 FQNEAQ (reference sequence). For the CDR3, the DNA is TGTGCCAGCAGCTCCGGGACTTCCTACAATGAGCAGTTCTTC. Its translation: CASSSGTSYNEQFF.

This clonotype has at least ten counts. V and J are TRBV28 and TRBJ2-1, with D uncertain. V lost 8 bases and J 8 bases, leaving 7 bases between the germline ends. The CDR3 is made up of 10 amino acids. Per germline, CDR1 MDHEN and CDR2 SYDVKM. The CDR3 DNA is TGTGCCAGCGCAGTCGATGAGCAGTTCTTC. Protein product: CASAVDEQFF.

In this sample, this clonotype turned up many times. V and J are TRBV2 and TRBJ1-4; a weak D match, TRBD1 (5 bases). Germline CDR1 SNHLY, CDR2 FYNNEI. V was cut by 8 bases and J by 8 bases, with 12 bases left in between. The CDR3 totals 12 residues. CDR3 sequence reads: CASYLRDEKLFF. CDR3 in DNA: TGTGCCAGCTATTTAAGGGACGAAAAACTGTTTTTT.

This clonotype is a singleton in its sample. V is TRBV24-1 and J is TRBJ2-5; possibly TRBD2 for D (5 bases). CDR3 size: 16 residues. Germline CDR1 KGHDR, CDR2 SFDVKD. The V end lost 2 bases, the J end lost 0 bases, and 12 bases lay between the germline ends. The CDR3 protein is CATSDWVGKYQETQYF. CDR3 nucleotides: TGTGCCACCAGTGATTGGGTCGGGAAGTACCAAGAGACCCAGTACTTC.

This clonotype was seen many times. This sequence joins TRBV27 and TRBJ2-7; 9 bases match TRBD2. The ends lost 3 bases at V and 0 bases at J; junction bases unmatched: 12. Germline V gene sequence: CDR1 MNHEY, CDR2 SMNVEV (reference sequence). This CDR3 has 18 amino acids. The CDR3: CASSFQQASGASSYEQYF. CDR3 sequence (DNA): TGTGCCAGCAGTTTTCAGCAAGCTAGCGGGGCTTCCTCCTACGAGCAGTACTTC.

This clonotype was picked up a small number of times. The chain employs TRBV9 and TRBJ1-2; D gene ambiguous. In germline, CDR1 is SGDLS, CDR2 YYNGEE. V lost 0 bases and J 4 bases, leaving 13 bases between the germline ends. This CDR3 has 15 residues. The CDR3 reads CASSVGGALRYGYTF. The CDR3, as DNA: TGTGCCAGCAGCGTAGGGGGAGCACTCCGCTATGGCTACACCTTC. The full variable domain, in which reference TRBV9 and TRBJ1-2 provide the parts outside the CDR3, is DSGVTQTPKHLITATGQRVTLRCSPRSGDLSVYWYQQSLDQGLQFLIQYYNGEERAKGNILERFSAQQFPDLHSELNLSSLELGDSALYFCASSVGGALRYGYTFGSGTRLTVV.

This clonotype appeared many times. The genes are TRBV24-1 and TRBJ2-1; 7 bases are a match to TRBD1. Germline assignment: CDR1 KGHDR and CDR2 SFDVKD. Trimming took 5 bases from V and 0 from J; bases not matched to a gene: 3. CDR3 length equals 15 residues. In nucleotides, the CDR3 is TGTGCCACCAGTGCGAGACAGGGCTCCTACAATGAGCAGTTCTTC. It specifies CATSARQGSYNEQFF.

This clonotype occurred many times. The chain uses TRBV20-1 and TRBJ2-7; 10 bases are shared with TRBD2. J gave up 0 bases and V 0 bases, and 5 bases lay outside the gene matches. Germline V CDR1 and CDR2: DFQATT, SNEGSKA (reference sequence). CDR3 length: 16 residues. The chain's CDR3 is CSARDLTSGFSYEQYF. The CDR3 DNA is TGCAGTGCTAGAGACTTGACTAGCGGGTTCTCCTACGAGCAGTACTTC.

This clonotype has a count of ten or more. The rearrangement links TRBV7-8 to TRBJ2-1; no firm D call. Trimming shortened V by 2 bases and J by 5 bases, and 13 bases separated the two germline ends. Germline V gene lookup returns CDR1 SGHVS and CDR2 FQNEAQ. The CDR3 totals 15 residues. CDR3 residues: CASSLSWRRDNEQFF. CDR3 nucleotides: TGTGCCAGCAGCTTATCGTGGCGGAGAGACAATGAGCAGTTCTTC.

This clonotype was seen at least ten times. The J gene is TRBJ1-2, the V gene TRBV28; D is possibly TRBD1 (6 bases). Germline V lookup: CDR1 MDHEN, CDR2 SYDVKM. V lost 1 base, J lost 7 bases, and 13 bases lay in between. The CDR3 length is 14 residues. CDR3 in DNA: TGTGCCAGCAGTTTATATCGTACAGGGAGTGGCTACACCTTC. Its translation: CASSLYRTGSGYTF.

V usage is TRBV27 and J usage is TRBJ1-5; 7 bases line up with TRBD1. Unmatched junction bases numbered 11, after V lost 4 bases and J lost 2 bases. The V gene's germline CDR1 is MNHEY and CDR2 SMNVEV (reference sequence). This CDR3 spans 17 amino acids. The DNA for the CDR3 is TGTGCCAGCAGTTCCTACGGCGACAGGGTTGGCAATCAGCCCCAGCATTTT. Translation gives CASSSYGDRVGNQPQHF.

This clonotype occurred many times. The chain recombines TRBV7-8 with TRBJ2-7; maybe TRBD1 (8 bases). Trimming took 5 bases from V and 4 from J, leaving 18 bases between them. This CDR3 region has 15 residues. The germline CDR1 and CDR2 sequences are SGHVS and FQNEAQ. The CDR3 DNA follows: TGTGCCAGCAGCACACAGGGGGGGAGGTTTTACGAGCAGTACTTC. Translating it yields CASSTQGGRFYEQYF.

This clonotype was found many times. The CDR3 DNA reads TGTGCCAGCAGTGAAGCTAGGGCCTCAACTAATGAAAAACTGTTTTTT. This sequence encodes CASSEARASTNEKLFF. The J gene is TRBJ1-4, the V gene TRBV2; unclear D gene. The length of the CDR3 is 16 residues. Trimming shortened V by 0 bases and J by 0 bases, and 8 bases separated the two germline ends. The germline CDR1 and CDR2 sequences are SNHLY and FYNNEI.

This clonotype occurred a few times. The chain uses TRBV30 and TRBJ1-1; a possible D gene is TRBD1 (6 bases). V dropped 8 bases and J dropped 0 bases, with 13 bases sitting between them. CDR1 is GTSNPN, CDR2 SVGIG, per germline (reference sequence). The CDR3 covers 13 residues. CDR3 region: CAVAGTLNTEAFF. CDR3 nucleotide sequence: TGTGCCGTCGCCGGGACATTGAACACTGAAGCTTTCTTT. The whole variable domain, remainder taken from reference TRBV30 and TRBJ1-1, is SQTIHQWPATLVQPVGSPLSLECTVEGTSNPNLYWYRQAAGRGLQLLFYSVGIGQISSEVPQNLSASRPQDRQFILSSKKLLLSDSGFYLCAVAGTLNTEAFFGQGTRLTVV.

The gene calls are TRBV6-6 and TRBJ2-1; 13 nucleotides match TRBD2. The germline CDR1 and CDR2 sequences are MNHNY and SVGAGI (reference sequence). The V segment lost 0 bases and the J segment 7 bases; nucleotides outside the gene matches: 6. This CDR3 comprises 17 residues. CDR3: CASSYSGTSGTANEQFF. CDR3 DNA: TGTGCCAGCAGTTACTCCGGGACTAGCGGGACGGCAAATGAGCAGTTCTTC.

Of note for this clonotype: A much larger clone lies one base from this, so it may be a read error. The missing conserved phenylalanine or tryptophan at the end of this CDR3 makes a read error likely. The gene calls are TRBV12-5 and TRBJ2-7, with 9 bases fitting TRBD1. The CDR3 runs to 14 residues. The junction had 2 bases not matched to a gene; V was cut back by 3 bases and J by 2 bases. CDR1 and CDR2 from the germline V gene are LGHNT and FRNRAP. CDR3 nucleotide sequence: TGTGCTAGTGGTTTCGGGACAGGGACCTACGAGCAGTACTCC. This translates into CASGFGTGTYEQYS.

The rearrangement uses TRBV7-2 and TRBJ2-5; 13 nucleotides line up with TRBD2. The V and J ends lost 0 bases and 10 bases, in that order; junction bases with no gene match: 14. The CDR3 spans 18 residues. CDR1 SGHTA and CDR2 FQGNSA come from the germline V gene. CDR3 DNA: TGTGCCAGCAGCTTAGCGTGGGGACTAGCGGGGAGAAGTATGGGCCAGTACTTC. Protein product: CASSLAWGLAGRSMGQYF.

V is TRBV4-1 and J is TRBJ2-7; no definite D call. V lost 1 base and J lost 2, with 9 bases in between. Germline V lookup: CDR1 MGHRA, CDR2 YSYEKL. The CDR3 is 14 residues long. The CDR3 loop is CASSQGLTAYEQYF. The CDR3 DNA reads TGCGCCAGCAGCCAAGGATTGACTGCCTACGAGCAGTACTTC.

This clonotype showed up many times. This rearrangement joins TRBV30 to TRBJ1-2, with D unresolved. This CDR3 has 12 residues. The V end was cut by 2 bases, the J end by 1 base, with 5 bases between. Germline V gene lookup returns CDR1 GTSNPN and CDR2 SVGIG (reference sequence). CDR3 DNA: TGTGCCTGGAGTCAATATAACTATGGCTACACCTTC. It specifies CAWSQYNYGYTF.

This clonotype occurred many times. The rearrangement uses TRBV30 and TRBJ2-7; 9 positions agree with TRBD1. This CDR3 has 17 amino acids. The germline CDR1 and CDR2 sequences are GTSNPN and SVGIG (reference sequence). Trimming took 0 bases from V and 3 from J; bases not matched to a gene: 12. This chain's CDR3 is CAWSVLSIRDRDYEQYF. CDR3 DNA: TGTGCCTGGAGTGTACTATCGATCCGGGACAGGGACTACGAGCAGTACTTC.

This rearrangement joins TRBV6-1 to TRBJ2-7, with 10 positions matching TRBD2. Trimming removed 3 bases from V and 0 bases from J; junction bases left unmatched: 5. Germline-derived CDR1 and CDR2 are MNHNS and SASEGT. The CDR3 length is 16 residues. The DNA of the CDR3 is TGTGCCAGCAGTGACCGGACTAGCGGCCGCTCCTACGAGCAGTACTTC. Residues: CASSDRTSGRSYEQYF.

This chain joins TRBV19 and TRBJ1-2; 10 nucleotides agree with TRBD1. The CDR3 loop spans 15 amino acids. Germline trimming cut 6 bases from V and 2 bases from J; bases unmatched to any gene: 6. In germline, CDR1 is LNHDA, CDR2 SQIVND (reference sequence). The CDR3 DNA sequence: TGTGCCAGTAGACTCGTGACAGGGGGCAACTATGGCTACACCTTC. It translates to CASRLVTGGNYGYTF. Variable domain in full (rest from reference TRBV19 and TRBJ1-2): DGGITQSPKYLFRKEGQNVTLSCEQNLNHDAMYWYRQDPGQGLRLIYYSQIVNDFQKGDIAEGYSVSREKKESFPLTVTSAQKNPTAFYLCASRLVTGGNYGYTFGSGTRLTVV.

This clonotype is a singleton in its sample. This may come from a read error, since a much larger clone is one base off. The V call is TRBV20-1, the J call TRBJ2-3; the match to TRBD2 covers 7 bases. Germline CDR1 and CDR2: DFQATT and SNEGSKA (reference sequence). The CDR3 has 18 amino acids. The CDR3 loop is CGAPRGRGMVSSTDTQYF. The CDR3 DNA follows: TGCGGTGCACCGCGTGGGAGGGGTATGGTTTCTAGCACAGATACGCAGTATTTT.

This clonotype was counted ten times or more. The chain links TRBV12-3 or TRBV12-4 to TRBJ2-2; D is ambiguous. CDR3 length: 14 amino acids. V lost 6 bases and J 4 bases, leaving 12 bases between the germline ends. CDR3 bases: TGTGCCAGCAGCCCCAAGTGGGGCACCGGGGAGCTGTTTTTT. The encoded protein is CASSPKWGTGELFF.

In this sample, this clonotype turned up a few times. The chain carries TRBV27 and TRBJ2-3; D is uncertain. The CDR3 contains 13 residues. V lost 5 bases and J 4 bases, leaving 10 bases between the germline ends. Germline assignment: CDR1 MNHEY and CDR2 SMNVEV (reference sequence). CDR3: CASSPRRSDTQYF. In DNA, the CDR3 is TGTGCCAGCAGTCCCCGACGGTCAGATACGCAGTATTTT.

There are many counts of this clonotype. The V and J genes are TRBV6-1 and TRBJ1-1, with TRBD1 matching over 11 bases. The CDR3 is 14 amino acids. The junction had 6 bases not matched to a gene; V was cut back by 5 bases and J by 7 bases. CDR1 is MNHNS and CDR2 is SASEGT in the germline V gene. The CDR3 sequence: CASSSDRGQGEAFF. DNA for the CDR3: TGTGCCAGCAGTTCGGACAGGGGGCAGGGTGAAGCTTTCTTT.

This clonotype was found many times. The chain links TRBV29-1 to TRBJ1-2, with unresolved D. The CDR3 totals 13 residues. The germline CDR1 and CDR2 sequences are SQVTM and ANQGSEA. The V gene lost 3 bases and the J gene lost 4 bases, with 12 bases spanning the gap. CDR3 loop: CSVDSGFLYGYTF. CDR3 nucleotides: TGCAGCGTTGACTCCGGATTTCTCTATGGCTACACCTTC.

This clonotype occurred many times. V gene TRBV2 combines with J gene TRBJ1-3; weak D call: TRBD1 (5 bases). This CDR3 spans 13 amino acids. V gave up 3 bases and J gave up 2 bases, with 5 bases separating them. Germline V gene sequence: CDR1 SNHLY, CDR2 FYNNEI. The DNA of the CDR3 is TGTGCCAGCAGTGACAGGGCTGGAAACACCATATATTTT. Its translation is CASSDRAGNTIYF.

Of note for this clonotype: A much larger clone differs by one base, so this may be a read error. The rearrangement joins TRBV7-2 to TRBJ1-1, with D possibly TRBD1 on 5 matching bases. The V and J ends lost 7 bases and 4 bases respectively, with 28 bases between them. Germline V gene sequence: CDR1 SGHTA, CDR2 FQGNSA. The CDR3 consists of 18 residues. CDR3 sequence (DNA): TGTGCCAGCACCAAAGTAAGGGGACGGTGGGACCTTGGCACTGAAGCTTTCTTT. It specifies CASTKVRGRWDLGTEAFF.